The 22 T cell receptor beta chains listed next were all sequenced from one sample in a study of T cell responses to AZD1222 COVID-19 vaccine. Only in-frame clones appear in the TCRdb table, and some are missing; sequencing was by immunoSEQ multiplex PCR. This sample has fewer than 150,000 clones, with around 86% found just once. The specimen comprised peripheral blood, sampled on day 0 of AZD1222 vaccination. The receptors here all came from an adult in good health.

The V gene is TRBV30, the J gene TRBJ2-1; 11 nucleotides match TRBD2. The length of the CDR3 is 15 residues. Trimming removed 3 bases from V and 5 bases from J; junction bases left unmatched: 6. CDR1 is GTSNPN and CDR2 is SVGIG in the germline V gene (reference sequence). CDR3 coding DNA: TGTGCCTGGAGGGGACTAGCGGCTAATAACAATGAGCAGTTCTTC. As protein: CAWRGLAANNNEQFF.

The chain recombines TRBV19 with TRBJ2-1; TRBD1 aligns across 11 bases. Trimming cost V 4 bases and J 6 bases; bases outside gene matches: 17. Germline V CDR1 and CDR2: LNHDA, SQIVND (reference sequence). This CDR3 region has 19 residues. Here the CDR3 DNA reads TGTGCCAGTAGTACCCTACCCCCTCGGCCCGGGACAGGGGGCAATGAGCAGTTCTTC. Translated: CASSTLPPRPGTGGNEQFF.

The chain links TRBV3-1 (or the pseudogene TRBV3-2) to TRBJ2-4; no clear D gene. The CDR3 spans 15 residues. Trimming took 1 base from V and 1 from J, leaving 8 bases between them. The germline V gene encodes CDR1 LGHDT and CDR2 YNNKEL (reference sequence). CDR3 nucleotides: TGTGCCAGCAGCCAAGGACGGCGGGCCAAAAACATTCAGTACTTC. It encodes CASSQGRRAKNIQYF.

This clone has just a few counts. V and J are TRBV7-2 and TRBJ2-1; D is perhaps TRBD1 or TRBD2 (6 bases each). Trimming took off 2 bases at V and 0 bases at J, with 11 bases between the two ends. The CDR3 runs to 16 residues. Germline values: CDR1 SGHTA, CDR2 FQGNSA. The CDR3, as DNA: TGTGCCAGCAGCTTAAGGGGGGATAGCTCCTACAATGAGCAGTTCTTC. The encoded protein is CASSLRGDSSYNEQFF.

J is TRBJ2-3 and V is TRBV28; D gene ambiguous. Trimming took 5 bases from V and 6 from J, leaving 21 bases between them. The CDR3 contains 16 residues. Germline V CDR1 and CDR2: MDHEN, SYDVKM. The CDR3 coding sequence is TGTGCCAGCAGTCCCTTCCTTGCGGTCCCTCCGGATACGCAGTATTTT. Translated: CASSPFLAVPPDTQYF.

This clone was found once. The chain links TRBV7-9 to TRBJ1-1; no clear D. Trimming left V 5 bases short and J 1 base short, with 14 bases between. CDR3 length: 15 residues. CDR1 is SEHNR and CDR2 is FQNEAQ in the germline V gene (reference sequence). The CDR3 region is CASSIQPPGNTEAFF. CDR3 nucleotide sequence: TGTGCCAGCAGCATCCAGCCACCTGGGAACACTGAAGCTTTCTTT.

V gene TRBV7-8 combines with J gene TRBJ1-1; 7 bases align to TRBD1. This CDR3 is built from 15 residues. The J segment lost 1 base and the V segment lost 4 bases, leaving 6 bases of the junction unmatched. Germline values: CDR1 SGHVS, CDR2 FQNEAQ. In nucleotides, the CDR3 is TGTGCCAGCAGCTCACTGACAGGGAGGAACACTGAAGCTTTCTTT. The encoded protein is CASSSLTGRNTEAFF.

This chain links TRBV18 with TRBJ1-1; 8 positions agree with TRBD1. V lost 3 bases, J lost 3 bases, and 9 bases stayed unmatched. The germline V gene has CDR1 KGHSH and CDR2 LQKENI. The CDR3 sequence is 16 residues long. The CDR3 loop reads CASSPRTGRYDTEAFF. Here the CDR3 DNA reads TGTGCCAGCTCACCGCGGACAGGGAGGTATGACACTGAAGCTTTCTTT.

The V and J genes are TRBV7-9 and TRBJ2-2; maybe TRBD2 (5 bases). The ends were cut back, 1 base at V and 3 bases at J, with 12 bases in the middle. Germline loops: CDR1 SEHNR, CDR2 FQNEAQ (reference sequence). The CDR3 is made up of 16 amino acids. The CDR3 region is CASSLVAGVDTGELFF. CDR3 DNA: TGTGCCAGCAGCTTAGTCGCCGGGGTAGACACCGGGGAGCTGTTTTTT.

The chain is built from TRBV7-2 and TRBJ2-3; D tentatively reads TRBD1 or TRBD2 (5 bases each). V was trimmed by 8 bases and J by 0 bases, leaving 15 bases between them. This CDR3 comprises 15 residues. The V gene's germline CDR1 is SGHTA and CDR2 FQGNSA. The CDR3 is CASGRRDPSTDTQYF. In DNA form, the CDR3 reads TGTGCCAGCGGTCGACGGGACCCTAGCACAGATACGCAGTATTTT.

The rearrangement joins TRBV27 to TRBJ2-1; D gene uncertain. CDR1 and CDR2 from the germline V gene are MNHEY and SMNVEV (reference sequence). The CDR3 consists of 15 residues. Trimming took off 9 bases at V and 6 bases at J, with 21 bases between the two ends. CDR3 region: CASTRRMAVPNEQFF. The CDR3 nucleotides read TGTGCCAGTACCCGCCGGATGGCAGTTCCCAATGAGCAGTTCTTC.

The genes are TRBV28 and TRBJ1-5; the D is unclear. From germline, CDR1 is MDHEN and CDR2 SYDVKM. Trimming left V 6 bases short and J 3 bases short, with 12 bases between. The CDR3 sequence is 14 residues long. The CDR3 DNA follows: TGTGCCAGCAGCCGCTGGGTCGTCAATCAGCCCCAGCATTTT. Translated, it gives CASSRWVVNQPQHF.

The chain has TRBV9 and TRBJ2-7, with TRBD2 matching 7 bases. Per the germline V gene, CDR1 is SGDLS and CDR2 is YYNGEE. The CDR3 is 14 residues long. J lost 2 bases, V lost 1 base, and 3 bases had no gene match. The CDR3 sequence is CASSVLADTYEQYF. Written as DNA, the CDR3 is TGTGCCAGCAGCGTACTAGCGGATACCTACGAGCAGTACTTC.

The V call is TRBV7-7, the J call TRBJ2-5; 7 bases agree with TRBD2. CDR1 SSHAT and CDR2 FNYEAQ come from the germline V gene (reference sequence). This CDR3 comprises 16 residues. V shed 5 bases and J 2 bases; nucleotides not matched to a gene: 11. DNA of the CDR3: TGTGCCAGCAGCCCGGGTGTACTAGCGAATCAAGAGACCCAGTACTTC. Its protein product is CASSPGVLANQETQYF.

The CDR3 loop is CARMRLEQFF. The CDR3 DNA sequence: TGTGCCAGGATGAGGCTGGAGCAGTTCTTC. The chain uses TRBV5-4 and TRBJ2-1; D ambiguous. Per the germline V gene, CDR1 is SGHNT and CDR2 is YYREEE (reference sequence). The CDR3 runs to 10 residues. With 8 bases removed from V and 10 bases from J, the gap between germline ends came to 10 bases.

This sequence joins TRBV28 and TRBJ1-6, with 7 bases that match TRBD1. The trim removed 7 bases at V and 11 bases at J, leaving 14 bases unmatched. Germline V lookup: CDR1 MDHEN, CDR2 SYDVKM. This CDR3 contains 15 residues. CDR3: CASTIRGPYMAPLHF. The CDR3 nucleotides are TGTGCCAGCACCATTAGGGGGCCTTATATGGCACCCCTCCACTTT.

This chain links TRBV7-9 with TRBJ2-3, with D perhaps matching TRBD2 (5 bases). CDR3 length equals 12 residues. The germline CDR1 and CDR2 sequences are SEHNR and FQNEAQ (reference sequence). V lost 5 bases and J lost 5, with 8 bases in between. The CDR3 sequence is CASSRREDTQYF. CDR3 DNA: TGTGCCAGCAGCCGCCGGGAAGATACGCAGTATTTT.

J is TRBJ2-1 and V is TRBV7-9; TRBD1 agrees at 7 bases. Trimming at V came to 1 base and at J to 6 bases, leaving 6 bases not matched to a gene. The CDR3 length is 15 residues. Looked up from germline, CDR1 is SEHNR and CDR2 is FQNEAQ (reference sequence). The CDR3 DNA reads as TGTGCCAGCAGCTTAGTAGGGGGCTATATCAATGAGCAGTTCTTC. Encoded protein: CASSLVGGYINEQFF.

The table lists this clone with a count of one. The V and J genes are TRBV27 and TRBJ2-5; D gene ambiguous. The CDR3 consists of 11 residues. Trimming removed 6 bases at V and 0 bases at J, with 2 bases between. Per the germline V gene, CDR1 is MNHEY and CDR2 is SMNVEV (reference sequence). The CDR3 bases are TGTGCCAGCAGGTACCAAGAGACCCAGTACTTC. Amino acid sequence: CASRYQETQYF.

DNA for the CDR3: TGTGCCAGCAGTTTTAAGTCTGAAGCTTTCTTT. Amino acid sequence: CASSFKSEAFF. The rearrangement uses TRBV28 and TRBJ1-1; D gene uncertain. This CDR3 has 11 amino acids. V was clipped by 3 bases and J by 6 bases, with 5 bases between them. CDR1 MDHEN and CDR2 SYDVKM come from the germline V gene.

The rearrangement joins TRBV12-3 or TRBV12-4 to TRBJ2-7; D gene unclear. The CDR3 has 11 amino acids. V lost 3 bases and J 3 bases, leaving 3 bases between the germline ends. The CDR3 reads CASSLIYEQYF. The CDR3 nucleotides are TGTGCCAGCAGTTTGATCTACGAGCAGTACTTC.

The rearrangement uses TRBV15 and TRBJ2-7; perhaps TRBD2 as D (6 bases). The V end lost 0 bases, the J end lost 0 bases, and 12 bases lay between the germline ends. The CDR3 length is 16 residues. Germline assignment: CDR1 LNHNV and CDR2 YYDKDF (reference sequence). CDR3 nucleotide sequence: TGTGCCACCAGCAGAGATATTGGGGGGAGCTCCTACGAGCAGTACTTC. Amino acid sequence: CATSRDIGGSSYEQYF.